This note documents a single T cell receptor (beta chain) sequence. This record comes from a study of T-cell memory formation after mild COVID-19. TCRdb reprocessed the 5' RACE reads with MiXCR, giving one entry per CDR3 protein. The data hold approximately 300,000 distinct CDR3 sequences, with approximately 8% observed a single time. The specimen was PBMCs or a T cell subset sorted from them (not recorded which). The receptor was isolated from a man younger than 35 who had mild COVID-19 (a few samples of this study predate the infection). Cell type and time point are not known.

In DNA form, the CDR3 reads TGTGCCAGCAGCGTCCACACGGGGACAGGGGGCGCTGGGGCCAACGTCCTGACTTTC. Translated, it gives CASSVHTGTGGAGANVLTF. This sequence joins TRBV9 and TRBJ2-6; TRBD1 matches at 12 bases. The junction had 8 bases not matched to a gene; V was cut back by 2 bases and J by 2 bases. CDR3 size: 19 residues. Per germline, CDR1 SGDLS and CDR2 YYNGEE.